This record covers a single TCR beta chain. Its matching antigen is unknown. This sample was included in a study of T-cell reconstitution after alpha-beta-depleted transplantation in children. Study results and caveats: In patients about two months after transplant, alpha-beta T cells reportedly arose from several hundred expanded graft clones. Surviving recipient T cells and intrathymic progenitors accounted for some patients' high TCRbeta diversity at day 60.

Unique molecular identifiers were incorporated during preparation of the TCRbeta library. One entry per CDR3 protein, called by TCRdb with MiXCR from the PCR reads. The profile shows over 400,000 distinct CDR3 sequences, around two fifths of them singletons. Germline loops: CDR1 SNHLY, CDR2 FYNNEI. The CDR3 covers 14 residues. The germline V and J ends were trimmed by 8 bases and 3 bases, with 14 bases remaining between them. The input for sequencing was PBMCs, taken before TCRalphabeta/CD19-depleted stem cell transplant. The clonotype comes from a girl aged 2-10 years with aplastic anemia, due to receive a stem cell transplant. The rearrangement links TRBV2 to TRBJ2-1, with D perhaps matching TRBD2 (6 bases). This CDR3 is CASRQAGVYNEQFF. The CDR3 bases are TGTGCCAGCCGACAAGCGGGTGTCTACAATGAGCAGTTCTTC.